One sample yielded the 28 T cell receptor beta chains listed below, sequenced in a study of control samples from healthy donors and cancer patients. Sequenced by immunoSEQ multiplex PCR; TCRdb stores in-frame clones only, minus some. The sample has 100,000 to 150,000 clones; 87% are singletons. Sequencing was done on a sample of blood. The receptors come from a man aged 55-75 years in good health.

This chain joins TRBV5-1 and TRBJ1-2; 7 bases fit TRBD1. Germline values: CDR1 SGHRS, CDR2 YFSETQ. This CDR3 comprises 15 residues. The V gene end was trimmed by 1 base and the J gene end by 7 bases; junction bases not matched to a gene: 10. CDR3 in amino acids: CASSLSSGGLSGYTF. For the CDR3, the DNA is TGCGCCAGCAGCTTGTCGTCAGGGGGTTTGTCTGGCTACACCTTC.

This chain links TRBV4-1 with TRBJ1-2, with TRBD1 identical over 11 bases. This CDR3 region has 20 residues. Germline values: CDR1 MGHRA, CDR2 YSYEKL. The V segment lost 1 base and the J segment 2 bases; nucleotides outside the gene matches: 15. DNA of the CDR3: TGCGCCAGCAGCCAAGTGGTGACCGGGACAGGGGGGGCTTTAAACTATGGCTACACCTTC. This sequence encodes CASSQVVTGTGGALNYGYTF.

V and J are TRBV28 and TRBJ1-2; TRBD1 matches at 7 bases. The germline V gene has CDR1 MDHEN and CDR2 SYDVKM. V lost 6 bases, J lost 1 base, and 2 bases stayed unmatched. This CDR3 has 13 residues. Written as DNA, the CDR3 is TGTGCCAGCAGGGGACAGATTAACTATGGCTACACCTTC. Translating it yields CASRGQINYGYTF.

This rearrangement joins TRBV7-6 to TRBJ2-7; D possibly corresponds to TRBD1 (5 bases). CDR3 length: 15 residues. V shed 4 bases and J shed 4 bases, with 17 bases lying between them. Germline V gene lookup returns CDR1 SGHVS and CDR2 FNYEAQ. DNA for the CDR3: TGTGCCAGCAGCTCCGGGTCCAGGGTGGGTTACGAGCAGTACTTC. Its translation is CASSSGSRVGYEQYF.

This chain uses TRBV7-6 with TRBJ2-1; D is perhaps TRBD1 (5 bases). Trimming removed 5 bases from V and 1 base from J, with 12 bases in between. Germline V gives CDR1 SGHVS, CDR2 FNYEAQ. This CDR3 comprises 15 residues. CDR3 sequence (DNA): TGTGCCAGCAGCCTAGGGGCAGGGTCCTACAATGAGCAGTTCTTC. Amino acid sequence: CASSLGAGSYNEQFF.

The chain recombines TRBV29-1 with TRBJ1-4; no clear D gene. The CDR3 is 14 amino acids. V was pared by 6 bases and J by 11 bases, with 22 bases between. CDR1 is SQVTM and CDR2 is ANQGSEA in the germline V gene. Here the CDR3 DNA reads TGCAGCGTCCAAAGCGACGGATCTGCGGGGAAACTGTTTTTT. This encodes CSVQSDGSAGKLFF.

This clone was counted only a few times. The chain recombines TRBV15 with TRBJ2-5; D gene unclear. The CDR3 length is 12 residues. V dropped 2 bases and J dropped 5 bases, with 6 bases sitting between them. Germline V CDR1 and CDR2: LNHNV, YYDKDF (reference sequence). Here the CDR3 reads CATSRNGETQYF. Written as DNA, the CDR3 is TGTGCCACCAGCAGAAATGGGGAGACCCAGTACTTC.

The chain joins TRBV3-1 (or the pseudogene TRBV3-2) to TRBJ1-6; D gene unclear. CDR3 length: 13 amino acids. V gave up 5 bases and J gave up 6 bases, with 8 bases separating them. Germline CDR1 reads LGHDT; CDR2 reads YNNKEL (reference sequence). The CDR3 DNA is TGTGCCAGCAGCACCCCCGGTAATTCACCCCTCCACTTT. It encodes CASSTPGNSPLHF.

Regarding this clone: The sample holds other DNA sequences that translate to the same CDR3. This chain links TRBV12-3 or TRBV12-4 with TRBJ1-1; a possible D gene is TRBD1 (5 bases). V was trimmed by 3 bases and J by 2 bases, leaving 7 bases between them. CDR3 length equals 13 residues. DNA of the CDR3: TGTGCCAGCAGTTTTGGGGGTAACACTGAAGCTTTCTTT. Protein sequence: CASSFGGNTEAFF.

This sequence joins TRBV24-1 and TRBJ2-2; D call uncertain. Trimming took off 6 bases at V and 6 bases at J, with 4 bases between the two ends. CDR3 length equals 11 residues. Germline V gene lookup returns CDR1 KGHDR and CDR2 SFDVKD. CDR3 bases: TGTGCCACCAGTACCCCCGGGGAGCTGTTTTTT. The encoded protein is CATSTPGELFF.

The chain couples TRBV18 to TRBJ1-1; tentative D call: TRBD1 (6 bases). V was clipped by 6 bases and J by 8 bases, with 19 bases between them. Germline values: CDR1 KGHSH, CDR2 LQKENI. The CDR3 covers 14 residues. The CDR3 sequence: CASSPGGGRLEAFF. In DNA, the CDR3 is TGTGCCAGCTCGCCAGGCGGGGGGCGACTAGAAGCTTTCTTT.

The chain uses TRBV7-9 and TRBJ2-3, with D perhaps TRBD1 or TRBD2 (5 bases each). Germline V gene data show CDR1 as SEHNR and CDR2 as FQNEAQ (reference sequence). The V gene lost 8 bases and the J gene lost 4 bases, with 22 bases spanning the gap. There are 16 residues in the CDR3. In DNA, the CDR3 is TGTGCCAGCGGACAACCGATTCGGGGAGTCGCAGATACGCAGTATTTT. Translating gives CASGQPIRGVADTQYF. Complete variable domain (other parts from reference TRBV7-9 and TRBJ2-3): DTGVSQNPRHKITKRGQNVTFRCDPISEHNRLYWYRQTLGQGPEFLTYFQNEAQLEKSRLLSDRFSAERPKGSFSTLEIQRTEQGDSAMYLCASGQPIRGVADTQYFGPGTRLTVL.

CDR3 nucleotides: TGTGCCAGCAGTTCGCCAAGCTCTGGGGCCAACGTCCTGACTTTC. Translating gives CASSSPSSGANVLTF. The chain combines TRBV28 with TRBJ2-6; D uncertain. The germline V gene has CDR1 MDHEN and CDR2 SYDVKM. V was trimmed by 4 bases and J by 0 bases, leaving 7 bases between them. This CDR3 region has 15 residues.

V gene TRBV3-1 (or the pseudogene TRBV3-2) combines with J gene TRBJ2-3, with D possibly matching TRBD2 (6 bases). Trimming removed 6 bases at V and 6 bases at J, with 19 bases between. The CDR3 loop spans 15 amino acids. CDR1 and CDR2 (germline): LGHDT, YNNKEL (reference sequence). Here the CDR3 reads CASSSGSLGSDTQYF. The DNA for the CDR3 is TGTGCCAGCAGTTCCGGGAGTTTGGGGTCGGATACGCAGTATTTT.

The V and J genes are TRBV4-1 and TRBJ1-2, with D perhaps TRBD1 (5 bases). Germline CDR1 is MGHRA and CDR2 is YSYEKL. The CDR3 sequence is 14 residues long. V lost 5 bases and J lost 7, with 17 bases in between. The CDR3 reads CASSSLGASGGYTF. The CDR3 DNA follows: TGCGCCAGCAGCTCCCTCGGGGCGTCGGGTGGCTACACCTTC.

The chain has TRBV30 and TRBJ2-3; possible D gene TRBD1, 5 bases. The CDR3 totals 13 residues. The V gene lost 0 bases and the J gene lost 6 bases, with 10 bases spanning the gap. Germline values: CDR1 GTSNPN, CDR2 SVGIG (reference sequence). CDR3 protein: CAWSVRGVDTQYF. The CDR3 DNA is TGTGCCTGGAGTGTAAGGGGCGTCGATACGCAGTATTTT.

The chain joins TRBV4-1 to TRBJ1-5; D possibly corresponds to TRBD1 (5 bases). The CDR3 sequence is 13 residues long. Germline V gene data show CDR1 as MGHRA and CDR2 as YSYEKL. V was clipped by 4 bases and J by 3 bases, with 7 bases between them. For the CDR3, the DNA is TGCGCCAGCAGCCTACAGGCCAATCAGCCCCAGCATTTT. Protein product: CASSLQANQPQHF.

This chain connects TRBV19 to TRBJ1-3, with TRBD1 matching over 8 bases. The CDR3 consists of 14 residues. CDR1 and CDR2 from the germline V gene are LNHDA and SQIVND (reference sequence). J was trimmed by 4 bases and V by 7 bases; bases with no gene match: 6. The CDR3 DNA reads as TGTGCCAGTACTCGACAGGGGACCGGAAACACCATATATTTT. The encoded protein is CASTRQGTGNTIYF.

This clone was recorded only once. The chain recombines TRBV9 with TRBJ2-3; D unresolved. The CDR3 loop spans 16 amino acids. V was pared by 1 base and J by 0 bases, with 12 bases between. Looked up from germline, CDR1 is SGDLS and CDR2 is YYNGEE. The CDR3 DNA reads TGTGCCAGCAGCGTATACGCTGGGGTTAGCACAGATACGCAGTATTTT. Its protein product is CASSVYAGVSTDTQYF.

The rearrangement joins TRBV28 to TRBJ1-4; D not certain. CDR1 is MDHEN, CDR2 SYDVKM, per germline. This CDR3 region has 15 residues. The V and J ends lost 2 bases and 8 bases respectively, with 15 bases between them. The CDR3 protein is CASSLAGENSEKLFF. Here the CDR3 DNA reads TGTGCCAGCAGTTTAGCGGGAGAGAATTCGGAAAAACTGTTTTTT.

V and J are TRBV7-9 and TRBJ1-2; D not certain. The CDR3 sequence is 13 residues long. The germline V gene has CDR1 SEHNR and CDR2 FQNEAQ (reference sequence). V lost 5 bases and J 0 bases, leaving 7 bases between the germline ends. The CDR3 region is CASSATPNYGYTF. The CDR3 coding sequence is TGTGCCAGCAGCGCGACCCCTAACTATGGCTACACCTTC. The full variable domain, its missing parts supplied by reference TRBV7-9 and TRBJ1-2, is DTGVSQNPRHKITKRGQNVTFRCDPISEHNRLYWYRQTLGQGPEFLTYFQNEAQLEKSRLLSDRFSAERPKGSFSTLEIQRTEQGDSAMYLCASSATPNYGYTFGSGTRLTVV.

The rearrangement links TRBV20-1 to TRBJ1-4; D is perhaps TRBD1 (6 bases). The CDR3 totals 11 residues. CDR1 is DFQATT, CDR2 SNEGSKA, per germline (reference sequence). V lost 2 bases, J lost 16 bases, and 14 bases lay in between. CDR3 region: CSARSTGIWFF. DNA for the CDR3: TGCAGTGCTAGATCCACAGGGATTTGGTTTTTT.

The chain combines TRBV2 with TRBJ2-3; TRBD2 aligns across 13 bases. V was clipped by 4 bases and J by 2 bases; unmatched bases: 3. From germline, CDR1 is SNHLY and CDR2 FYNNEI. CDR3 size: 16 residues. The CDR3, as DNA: TGTGCCAGCAGTGGACTAGCGGGGGGCTACACAGATACGCAGTATTTT. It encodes CASSGLAGGYTDTQYF.

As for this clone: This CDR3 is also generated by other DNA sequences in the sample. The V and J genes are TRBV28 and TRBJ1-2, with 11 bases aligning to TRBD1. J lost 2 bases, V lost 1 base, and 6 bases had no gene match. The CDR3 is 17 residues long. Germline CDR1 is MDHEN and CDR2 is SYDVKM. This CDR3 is CASSLSGTGGANYGYTF. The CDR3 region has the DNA TGTGCCAGCAGTTTATCCGGGACAGGGGGTGCAAACTATGGCTACACCTTC.

CDR3 sequence (DNA): TGTGCCCCGGTGCTCGGAGAATCAGATACGCAGTATTTT. It translates to CAPVLGESDTQYF. This sequence joins TRBV28 and TRBJ2-3; D is uncertain. The CDR3 is 13 amino acids. Trimming took off 11 bases at V and 4 bases at J, with 16 bases between the two ends. The V gene's germline CDR1 is MDHEN and CDR2 SYDVKM.

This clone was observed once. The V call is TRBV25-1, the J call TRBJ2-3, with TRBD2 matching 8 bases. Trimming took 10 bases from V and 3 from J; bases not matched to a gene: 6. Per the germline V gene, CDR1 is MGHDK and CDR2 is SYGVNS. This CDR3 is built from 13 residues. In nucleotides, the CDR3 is TGTGCCATCGGGGGGGCGGATACAGATACGCAGTATTTT. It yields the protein CAIGGADTDTQYF.

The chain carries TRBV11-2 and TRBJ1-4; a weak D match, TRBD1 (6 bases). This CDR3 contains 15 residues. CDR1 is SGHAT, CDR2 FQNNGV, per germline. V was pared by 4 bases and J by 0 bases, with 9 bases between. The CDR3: CASSSPGATNEKLFF. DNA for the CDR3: TGTGCCAGCAGCTCGCCAGGGGCAACTAATGAAAAACTGTTTTTT.

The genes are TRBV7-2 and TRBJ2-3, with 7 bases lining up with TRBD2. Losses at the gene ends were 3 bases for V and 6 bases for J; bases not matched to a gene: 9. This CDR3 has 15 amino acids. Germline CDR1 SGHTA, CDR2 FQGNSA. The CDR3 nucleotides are TGTGCCAGCAGCTTGGGACTACCAGTAGGGGATACGCAGTATTTT. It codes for CASSLGLPVGDTQYF.